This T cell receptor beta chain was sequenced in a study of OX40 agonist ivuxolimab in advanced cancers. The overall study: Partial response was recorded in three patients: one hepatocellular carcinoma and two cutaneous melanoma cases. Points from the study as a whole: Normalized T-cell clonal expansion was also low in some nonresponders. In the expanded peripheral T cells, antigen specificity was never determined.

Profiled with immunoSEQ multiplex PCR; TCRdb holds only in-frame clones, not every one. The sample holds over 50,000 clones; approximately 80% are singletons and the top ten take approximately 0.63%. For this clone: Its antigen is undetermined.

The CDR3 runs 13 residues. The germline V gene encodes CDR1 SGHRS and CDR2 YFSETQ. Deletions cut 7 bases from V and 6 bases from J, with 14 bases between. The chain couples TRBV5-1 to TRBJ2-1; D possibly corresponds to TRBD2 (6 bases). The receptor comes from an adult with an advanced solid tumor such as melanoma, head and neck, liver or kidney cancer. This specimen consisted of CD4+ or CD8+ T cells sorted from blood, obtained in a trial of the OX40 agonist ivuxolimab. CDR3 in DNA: TGCGCCAGCGGTTCAGACGGGAGCAATGAGCAGTTCTTC. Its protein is CASGSDGSNEQFF.